The 32 T cell receptor beta chains in this list originate from one sample, sequenced in a study of post-analysis software for immune sequencing data. Study-level points and caveats: Five or six TRBV segments were significantly more frequent in patients than in controls. TRBV5-6, TRBV5-1 and TRBV20-1 were among these segments.

Carried by the TCR beta cDNA libraries were unique molecular identifiers. One entry per CDR3 protein results from TCRdb running MiXCR on the PCR reads. This table has 750,000 to 950,000 distinct CDR3 sequences, roughly half appearing once. No cognate antigen is known for these TCRs. Input material: blood. These receptors all come from a girl aged 5-17 years with multiple sclerosis.

A few counts support this clonotype. The chain combines TRBV5-1 with TRBJ2-1, with 9 bases matching TRBD1. J gave up 4 bases and V 4 bases, and 12 bases lay outside the gene matches. The CDR3 spans 17 residues. The germline gives CDR1 SGHRS, CDR2 YFSETQ. CDR3: CASSAGTGFNLYNEQFF. CDR3 bases: TGCGCCAGCAGCGCCGGGACAGGGTTTAATCTTTACAATGAGCAGTTCTTC.

The chain is built from TRBV9 and TRBJ1-2; D perhaps matches TRBD1 (6 bases). Germline-derived CDR1 and CDR2 are SGDLS and YYNGEE. The CDR3 runs to 14 residues. The ends were cut back, 2 bases at V and 6 bases at J, with 14 bases in the middle. The CDR3 reads CASSVPQGKDGYTF. The CDR3 bases are TGTGCCAGCAGCGTCCCCCAGGGGAAGGATGGCTACACCTTC.

The V gene is TRBV20-1, the J gene TRBJ1-2; 8 positions match TRBD1. Germline V gene data show CDR1 as DFQATT and CDR2 as SNEGSKA (reference sequence). This CDR3 contains 12 residues. V lost 2 bases, J lost 8 bases, and 4 bases stayed unmatched. For the CDR3, the DNA is TGCAGTGCTAGACCGGACAGGGTGGGCTACACCTTC. Residues: CSARPDRVGYTF.

This rearrangement joins TRBV7-9 to TRBJ2-5, with D possibly TRBD1 on 5 matching bases. Per germline, CDR1 SEHNR and CDR2 FQNEAQ (reference sequence). V lost 3 bases and J 2 bases, leaving 16 bases between the germline ends. This CDR3 is 16 amino acids long. For the CDR3, the DNA is TGTGCCAGCAGCTTCCTACTCCAGGGTGGGCAAGAGACCCAGTACTTC. The encoded protein is CASSFLLQGGQETQYF.

Points on this clonotype: A read error may explain this, as a much larger clone is one base away. The CDR3 DNA reads as TGTGCCAGCAGTTGGGACAGCTCCTGCAATGAGCAGTTCTTC. It translates to CASSWDSSCNEQFF. The rearrangement links TRBV12-3 or TRBV12-4 to TRBJ2-1, with 7 bases that match TRBD1. This CDR3 is 14 amino acids long.

The chain has TRBV7-9 and TRBJ2-5, with 10 nucleotides matching TRBD2. The CDR3 is 19 amino acids. With 4 bases clipped from V and 1 base from J, the junction kept 15 bases outside the gene matches. Germline CDR1 SEHNR, CDR2 FQNEAQ (reference sequence). Here the CDR3 reads CASSSQNYHSSGGQETQYF. CDR3 nucleotides: TGTGCCAGCAGCTCTCAAAATTACCATTCTAGCGGGGGCCAAGAGACCCAGTACTTC. The whole variable domain, remainder taken from reference TRBV7-9 and TRBJ2-5, is DTGVSQNPRHKITKRGQNVTFRCDPISEHNRLYWYRQTLGQGPEFLTYFQNEAQLEKSRLLSDRFSAERPKGSFSTLEIQRTEQGDSAMYLCASSSQNYHSSGGQETQYFGPGTRLLVL.

This chain links TRBV24-1 with TRBJ2-1, with D uncertain. V lost 1 base to trimming and J lost 0 bases, with 18 bases between them. The CDR3 totals 19 residues. Germline CDR1 and CDR2: KGHDR and SFDVKD. The CDR3 bases are TGTGCCACCAGTGATTTTAAGTATCTGGACCCAAGCTCCTACAATGAGCAGTTCTTC. The encoded protein is CATSDFKYLDPSSYNEQFF.

CDR3 residues: CSAPGLAGGNKFDEQFF. The CDR3 DNA reads as TGCAGTGCTCCGGGACTAGCGGGAGGGAATAAATTCGATGAGCAGTTCTTC. This chain uses TRBV20-1 with TRBJ2-1, with TRBD2 identical over 16 bases. V lost 5 bases to trimming and J lost 8 bases; unmatched junction nucleotides: 12. From germline, CDR1 is DFQATT and CDR2 SNEGSKA (reference sequence). The CDR3 is made up of 17 amino acids.

V and J are TRBV29-1 and TRBJ1-1; D ambiguous. The CDR3 has 15 amino acids. Germline-derived CDR1 and CDR2 are SQVTM and ANQGSEA. Trimming removed 4 bases at V and 1 base at J, with 16 bases between. CDR3 sequence: CSVVAYTRRNTEAFF. The CDR3 DNA follows: TGCAGCGTTGTAGCATACACGAGACGGAACACTGAAGCTTTCTTT.

The chain employs TRBV20-1 and TRBJ2-1; no clear D. V was cut by 0 bases and J by 6 bases, with 9 bases left in between. The CDR3 has 13 residues. Germline CDR1 is DFQATT and CDR2 is SNEGSKA (reference sequence). The CDR3 DNA reads TGCAGTGCTAGAGATCAACCCGGCAATGAGCAGTTCTTC. It yields the protein CSARDQPGNEQFF.

The gene calls are TRBV5-1 and TRBJ2-1, with a tentative D call TRBD2 (6 bases). The CDR3 sequence is 15 residues long. Germline lookup yields CDR1 SGHRS and CDR2 YFSETQ. The V and J ends lost 4 bases and 6 bases respectively, with 17 bases between them. CDR3 in DNA: TGCGCCAGCAGCATCCCGGGCACTAGCCGCAATGAGCAGTTCTTC. Translating it yields CASSIPGTSRNEQFF.

This clonotype appeared a few times. The CDR3 loop is CASSLPAGGVEAFF. In DNA form, the CDR3 reads TGTGCCAGCAGCTTACCGGCGGGGGGGGTGGAAGCTTTCTTT. J is TRBJ1-1 and V is TRBV7-2, with D tentatively TRBD1 (5 bases). Trimming took 2 bases from V and 8 from J, leaving 15 bases between them. CDR1 and CDR2 from the germline V gene are SGHTA and FQGNSA. The CDR3 has 14 amino acids. Full variable domain (missing parts from reference TRBV7-2 and TRBJ1-1): GAGVSQSPSNKVTEKGKDVELRCDPISGHTALYWYRQSLGQGLEFLIYFQGNSAPDKSGLPSDRFSAERTGGSVSTLTIQRTQQEDSAVYLCASSLPAGGVEAFFGQGTRLTVV.

This chain connects TRBV5-5 to TRBJ2-1; the match to TRBD2 covers 8 bases. J was trimmed by 3 bases and V by 4 bases; bases with no gene match: 9. The CDR3 runs to 16 residues. Germline assignment: CDR1 SGHKS and CDR2 YYEKEE (reference sequence). In DNA form, the CDR3 reads TGTGCCAGCAGCCCGGCGGGGGGATCTCGCTACAATGAGCAGTTCTTC. It codes for CASSPAGGSRYNEQFF.

In its sample, this clonotype was seen a few times. This sequence joins TRBV24-1 and TRBJ2-3; the D gene could be TRBD1 or TRBD2 (5 bases each). The CDR3 is made up of 17 amino acids. Germline V gene lookup returns CDR1 KGHDR and CDR2 SFDVKD. Trimming left V 4 bases short and J 0 bases short, with 16 bases between. This CDR3 is CATSDPRDQISTDTQYF. The CDR3 DNA reads TGTGCCACCAGTGACCCGAGGGACCAGATAAGCACAGATACGCAGTATTTT.

The table lists this clonotype with a few counts. V gene TRBV6-5 combines with J gene TRBJ2-7; 9 bases are a match to TRBD1. The CDR3 has 15 residues. The V gene's germline CDR1 is MNHEY and CDR2 SVGAGI. The J segment lost 3 bases and the V segment lost 2 bases, leaving 5 bases of the junction unmatched. The CDR3 spells CASSYADRGDYEQYF. The CDR3 region has the DNA TGTGCCAGCAGTTACGCGGACAGGGGCGACTACGAGCAGTACTTC.

This clonotype is a singleton in its sample. The gene calls are TRBV10-3 and TRBJ2-5, with 8 bases aligning to TRBD1. The CDR3 covers 16 residues. CDR1 is ENHRY and CDR2 is SYGVKD in the germline V gene. J was trimmed by 5 bases and V by 0 bases; bases with no gene match: 8. The CDR3 reads CAISESLAGGSETQYF. The CDR3 nucleotides are TGTGCCATCAGTGAGTCGTTGGCAGGGGGCAGCGAGACCCAGTACTTC.

The chain uses TRBV18 and TRBJ2-3; 10 positions agree with TRBD2. The V segment lost 5 bases and the J segment 2 bases; nucleotides outside the gene matches: 10. The CDR3 consists of 17 residues. Germline values: CDR1 KGHSH, CDR2 LQKENI. CDR3 protein: CASSSSLSGGATDTQYF. CDR3 nucleotides: TGTGCCAGCTCATCCTCCCTCAGCGGGGGGGCCACAGATACGCAGTATTTT.

The chain uses TRBV15 and TRBJ2-1, with TRBD2 identical over 10 bases. CDR3 length: 16 residues. Germline V lookup: CDR1 LNHNV, CDR2 YYDKDF (reference sequence). J lost 0 bases, V lost 2 bases, and 1 base had no gene match. The CDR3 coding sequence is TGTGCCACCAGCAGAACTAGCGGGATCTCCTACAATGAGCAGTTCTTC. This sequence encodes CATSRTSGISYNEQFF.

The J gene is TRBJ2-1, the V gene TRBV15; D is uncertain. This CDR3 contains 13 residues. V lost 1 base to trimming and J lost 4 bases, with 5 bases between them. The germline CDR1 and CDR2 sequences are LNHNV and YYDKDF (reference sequence). This CDR3 is CATSRVVYNEQFF. The CDR3, as DNA: TGTGCCACCAGCAGAGTGGTGTACAATGAGCAGTTCTTC.

This chain joins TRBV5-6 and TRBJ2-5; D is uncertain. The tail of the sequence fits TRBJ2-7 better, so the J call may be wrong. CDR3 length equals 13 residues. The V gene's germline CDR1 is SGHDT and CDR2 YYEEEE. CDR3 residues: CASSLFLGPEQYF. The CDR3, as DNA: TGTGCCAGCAGCTTGTTTTTGGGTCCCGAGCAGTACTTC.

V is TRBV20-1 and J is TRBJ2-7; TRBD1 aligns across 10 bases. The CDR3 extends over 16 amino acids. Germline CDR1 and CDR2: DFQATT and SNEGSKA (reference sequence). With V trimmed by 0 bases and J by 4 bases, 9 bases remained unmatched. Here the CDR3 DNA reads TGCAGTGCTAGAGATCTTAGACAGGGGGCGTCGTACGAGCAGTACTTC. This translates into CSARDLRQGASYEQYF.

V usage is TRBV7-9 and J usage is TRBJ2-5; TRBD2 might be the D (6 bases). CDR1 and CDR2 (germline): SEHNR, FQNEAQ (reference sequence). This CDR3 has 14 amino acids. V was cut by 3 bases and J by 4 bases, with 12 bases left in between. Here the CDR3 reads CASSFSGWRETQYF. In DNA form, the CDR3 reads TGTGCCAGCAGCTTTAGCGGTTGGAGAGAGACCCAGTACTTC.

This clonotype was observed a handful of times. The chain couples TRBV7-8 to TRBJ2-3, with 7 nucleotides matching TRBD2. The CDR3 is 15 residues long. Unmatched junction bases numbered 15, after V lost 5 bases and J lost 10 bases. From germline, CDR1 is SGHVS and CDR2 FQNEAQ. The CDR3, as DNA: TGTGCCAGCAGCCCGGCGGGGGTACCCCCCTGGGCGCAGTATTTT. Its translation: CASSPAGVPPWAQYF.

The rearrangement uses TRBV11-1 and TRBJ2-1; 12 bases map to TRBD2. CDR3 length equals 18 residues. V lost 1 base and J lost 4; bases outside the gene matches: 8. From germline, CDR1 is SGHAT and CDR2 FQDESV (reference sequence). The CDR3 region has the DNA TGTGCCAGCAGCTTAGAGGGGCTAGCGGGGGGGTTTTACAATGAGCAGTTCTTC. It is translated as CASSLEGLAGGFYNEQFF.

The table lists this clonotype with a few counts. The chain combines TRBV3-1 with TRBJ2-1; a weak D match, TRBD2 (5 bases). V was trimmed by 1 base and J by 10 bases, leaving 17 bases between them. The germline CDR1 and CDR2 sequences are LGHDT and YNNKEL (reference sequence). CDR3 length equals 15 residues. The CDR3 sequence: CASSQGASWRREQFF. The DNA for the CDR3 is TGTGCCAGCAGCCAAGGGGCTAGCTGGAGGAGGGAGCAGTTCTTC.

This clonotype appeared a few times. The chain links TRBV20-1 to TRBJ2-1; TRBD2 agrees at 8 bases. The trim removed 3 bases at V and 8 bases at J, leaving 18 bases unmatched. The germline V gene has CDR1 DFQATT and CDR2 SNEGSKA (reference sequence). The CDR3 sequence is 17 residues long. As DNA, the CDR3 is TGCAGTGCTAGGGGCCTTAGCGGGGCGGGTTTGACGGATGAGCAGTTCTTC. This codes for CSARGLSGAGLTDEQFF.

The CDR3 DNA reads as TGTGCCAGCAGTTCCCGACTAGGACCTCCCTACGAGCAGTACTTC. Translation: CASSSRLGPPYEQYF. The chain combines TRBV7-2 with TRBJ2-7; TRBD2 is a possible D gene (6 bases). This CDR3 region has 15 residues. The germline CDR1 and CDR2 sequences are SGHTA and FQGNSA. V lost 6 bases, J lost 2 bases, and 17 bases lay in between.

CDR3 DNA: TGCAGTGCTAGTTTTAGCGGGCCGTACAATGAGCAGTTCTTC. It specifies CSASFSGPYNEQFF. The gene calls are TRBV20-1 and TRBJ2-1, with 7 positions matching TRBD2. The CDR3 loop spans 14 amino acids. CDR1 DFQATT and CDR2 SNEGSKA come from the germline V gene (reference sequence). The trim removed 3 bases at V and 4 bases at J, leaving 6 bases unmatched.

This clonotype was recorded once. V and J are TRBV20-1 and TRBJ2-5; 7 positions agree with TRBD1. Trimming took 1 base from V and 11 from J; bases not matched to a gene: 7. This CDR3 is 12 amino acids long. The germline CDR1 and CDR2 sequences are DFQATT and SNEGSKA (reference sequence). DNA of the CDR3: TGCAGTGCTAGAGCGACAGGGAGAGAGCAGTACTTC. Its protein is CSARATGREQYF.

This sequence joins TRBV7-2 and TRBJ2-7; 7 bases align to TRBD1. This CDR3 comprises 14 residues. CDR1 and CDR2 from the germline V gene are SGHTA and FQGNSA. The J segment lost 5 bases and the V segment lost 2 bases, leaving 6 bases of the junction unmatched. This CDR3 is CASSLPTGSHEQYF. CDR3 nucleotides: TGTGCCAGCAGCTTACCGACAGGGAGCCACGAGCAGTACTTC.

This clonotype has just a few counts. The rearrangement joins TRBV4-2 to TRBJ2-5; weak D call: TRBD1 (6 bases). The CDR3 covers 15 residues. Germline V CDR1 and CDR2: LGHNA, YNFKEQ. Trimming shortened V by 4 bases and J by 5 bases, and 17 bases separated the two germline ends. The CDR3 DNA reads TGTGCCAGCAGCCCAACCTACAGGGAATCGGAGACCCAGTACTTC. The encoded protein is CASSPTYRESETQYF.

This clonotype has a handful of counts. This chain connects TRBV7-8 to TRBJ1-1; D not resolved. Trimming stripped 3 bases from V and 1 base from J, with 12 bases between. The CDR3 has 15 amino acids. Germline loops: CDR1 SGHVS, CDR2 FQNEAQ. DNA of the CDR3: TGTGCCAGCAGCTTGGCGAGGGAGCCGAACACTGAAGCTTTCTTT. This gives the protein CASSLAREPNTEAFF.